This TCR beta chain is drawn from a study of yellow fever vaccine responses in identical twins. Germline V gene lookup returns CDR1 SGHNT and CDR2 YENEEA. Trimming removed 2 bases from V and 0 bases from J, with 8 bases in between. The CDR3 is 14 residues long. MiXCR, run by TCRdb on the RT-PCR reads, gives a single entry per CDR3 protein. Of approximately 16,000 distinct CDR3 sequences listed, 82% were seen once; the top ten hold about 1.8%. The receptor comes from a woman younger than 30 who received the yellow fever vaccine. The chain has TRBV11-3 and TRBJ2-7; TRBD1 is a possible D gene (5 bases). The sample consisted of T cells from blood (PBMCs), unsorted or a sorted subset (not recorded which), taken before or after yellow fever vaccination (not recorded which). The chain's CDR3 is CASSLMTVSYEQYF. DNA for the CDR3: TGTGCCAGCAGCTTAATGACAGTCTCCTACGAGCAGTACTTC.